Listed below are T cell receptor beta chains from one sample, sequenced in a study of post-analysis software for immune sequencing data. Each CDR3 protein is one row after TCRdb ran MiXCR on the PCR reads. The repertoire holds about 400,000 distinct CDR3 sequences, with less than 40% as singletons. The sample was blood. These receptor sequences come from a girl aged 10 to 17 with multiple sclerosis. The CDR3 runs from the conserved cysteine through the conserved F or W. Fields, in order: J gene, clone size, V gene, D gene, CDR3 DNA, CDR3 protein. A D gene is named only where the DNA matches it firmly. Size is omitted from some rows. Given values are once, few, many or a class for expanded clones.

j_call: TRBJ1-4
clone_size: .
v_call: TRBV12-3/TRBV12-4
d_call: TRBD1
cdr3_nt: TGTGCCAGCAGGACAGGGGTAACTAATGAAAAACTGTTTTTT
cdr3_aa: CASRTGVTNEKLFF

j_call: TRBJ2-7
clone_size: once
v_call: TRBV7-9
d_call: .
cdr3_nt: TGTGCCAGCAGCTCCATCGAAATACCGGGCGAGCAGTACTTC
cdr3_aa: CASSSIEIPGEQYF

j_call: TRBJ2-7
clone_size: .
v_call: TRBV11-3
d_call: .
cdr3_nt: TGTGCCAGCAGCTTGGGGGTTCGCCACAAGCAGTACTTC
cdr3_aa: CASSLGVRHKQYF

j_call: TRBJ2-1
clone_size: few
v_call: TRBV5-6
d_call: .
cdr3_nt: TGTGCCAGCAGCACAGGAAACAATGAGCAGTTCTTC
cdr3_aa: CASSTGNNEQFF

j_call: TRBJ2-1
clone_size: few
v_call: TRBV7-9
d_call: TRBD2
cdr3_nt: TGTGCCAGCAGCTTAGGGGACTACCGTGGTAGGTCCCCAAATGAGCAGTTCTTC
cdr3_aa: CASSLGDYRGRSPNEQFF

j_call: TRBJ2-7
clone_size: few
v_call: TRBV6-5
d_call: .
cdr3_nt: TGTGCCAGCAGACTGGACGGATATAGCTCCTACGAGCAGTACTTC
cdr3_aa: CASRLDGYSSYEQYF

j_call: TRBJ1-2
clone_size: few
v_call: TRBV6-5
d_call: .
cdr3_nt: TGTGCCAGCAGTCCCGGAAGGGATTTTAACTATGGCTACACCTTC
cdr3_aa: CASSPGRDFNYGYTF

j_call: TRBJ2-5
clone_size: .
v_call: TRBV4-2
d_call: TRBD2
cdr3_nt: TGTGCCAGCAGCCCCTGCGGTAGCGGGGCCTCCCAAGAGACCCAGTACTTC
cdr3_aa: CASSPCGSGASQETQYF

j_call: TRBJ2-6
clone_size: .
v_call: TRBV7-3
d_call: .
cdr3_nt: TGTGCCAGCAGCTTAGTCCCCTCTGGGGCCAACGTCCTGACTTTC
cdr3_aa: CASSLVPSGANVLTF

j_call: TRBJ2-7
clone_size: .
v_call: TRBV3-1
d_call: .
cdr3_nt: TGTGCCAGCAGCGAAGGGATAAGTTTCTACGAGCAGTACTTC
cdr3_aa: CASSEGISFYEQYF